The clone carrying this T cell receptor beta chain was recorded a few times. The record originates from a study of blood T cell repertoires in COVID-19. Sequenced by immunoSEQ multiplex PCR; TCRdb stores in-frame clones only, minus some. In the table there are around 160,000 clones, approximately 86% of which are singletons. This CDR3 comprises 14 residues. Looked up from germline, CDR1 is SGHRS and CDR2 is YFSETQ. V lost 3 bases and J lost 3; bases outside the gene matches: 3. Sequencing used peripheral blood. The rearrangement uses TRBV5-1 and TRBJ2-7; 10 bases fit TRBD1. The TCR comes from a woman between 40 and 50 years old with active or convalescent COVID-19. The CDR3 nucleotides read TGCGCCAGCAGCTCCGGGACAGGGGACTACGAGCAGTACTTC. Amino acid sequence: CASSSGTGDYEQYF. The full variable domain, rest sourced from reference TRBV5-1 and TRBJ2-7, is KAGVTQTPRYLIKTRGQQVTLSCSPISGHRSVSWYQQTPGQGLQFLFEYFSETQRNKGNFPGRFSGRQFSNSRSEMNVSTLELGDSALYLCASSSGTGDYEQYFGPGTRLTVT.